This T cell receptor (beta chain) was captured in a study of cytomegalovirus exposure and HLA in healthy donors. This CDR3 is built from 14 residues. V lost 6 bases and J 3 bases, leaving 11 bases between the germline ends. CDR1 MNHEY and CDR2 SVGAGI come from the germline V gene. Among the 120 subjects of the validation cohort, separate from the approximately 700-subject first cohort, were the donors. Repertoires were generated with immunoSEQ multiplex PCR, while TCRdb's copy carries only in-frame clones and drops some. The table records approximately 220,000 clones, around nine tenths of them present only once.

Material for sequencing was PBMCs. This sequence joins TRBV6-5 and TRBJ2-2; possibly TRBD1 for D (6 bases). This sequence was found in a man aged 18 to 30 in good health and CMV-seronegative. DNA of the CDR3: TGTGCCAGCAGGTTACAGGGATACACCGGGGAGCTGTTTTTT. It translates to CASRLQGYTGELFF.